A selection of T cell receptor beta chains follows, all from one sample in a study of beta chain features in type 1 diabetes. Profiled with immunoSEQ multiplex PCR; TCRdb holds only in-frame clones, not every one. This sample has about 250,000 clones, with around an eighth found just once. Sequencing input: naive CD4+ T cells from blood. The receptor source for this set is a woman between 40 and 50 years old in good health. Both conserved end residues are part of each CDR3. Each record gives: clone size, J gene, V gene, D gene, CDR3 DNA, CDR3 protein. D genes are given only for firm matches. Clone size is not always given. Where it is, it says once, few, many or a class for expanded clones.

NA | TRBJ1-1 | TRBV5-1 | NA | TGCGCCAGCAGCTTGGGACAGCGAGATGAAGCTTTCTTT | CASSLGQRDEAFF
few | TRBJ2-5 | TRBV9 | NA | TGTGCCAGCACCCGTGGGGTAGCGGACACGCAAGAGACCCAGTACTTC | CASTRGVADTQETQYF
few | TRBJ2-3 | TRBV5-6 | NA | TGTGCCAGCAGTTTGGACAGAACTAGCACAGATACGCAGTATTTT | CASSLDRTSTDTQYF
few | TRBJ2-1 | TRBV11-2 | TRBD2 | TGTGCCAGCAGTAACGGACTAGCGGGGGCCATCTACAATGAGCAGTTCTTC | CASSNGLAGAIYNEQFF
NA | TRBJ2-1 | TRBV9 | NA | TGTGCCAGCAGCGTTTTAGAGGGTACCCGCAATGAGCAGTTCTTC | CASSVLEGTRNEQFF
NA | TRBJ2-7 | TRBV10-3 | NA | TGTGCCATCAGTGGTGAGGACACTGACTCCTACGAGCAGTACTTC | CAISGEDTDSYEQYF
NA | TRBJ2-6 | TRBV5-1 | TRBD2 | TGCGCCAGCAGCTTGGCAGCGGGGGTGTCTGGGGCCAACGTCCTGACTTTC | CASSLAAGVSGANVLTF
NA | TRBJ2-5 | TRBV5-1 | NA | TGCGCCAGCAGCTTGGCCGGCCTAGTGGAGACCCAGTACTTC | CASSLAGLVETQYF
NA | TRBJ2-3 | TRBV15 | TRBD1 | TGTGCCACCAGCAGAGATCCAGGGGGAGCAGATACGCAGTATTTT | CATSRDPGGADTQYF
NA | TRBJ2-1 | TRBV5-1 | TRBD2 | TGCGCCAGCAGCTCCGGGACTAACAATGAGCAGTTCTTC | CASSSGTNNEQFF
NA | TRBJ1-2 | TRBV5-1 | TRBD1 | TGCGCCAGCAGCCCTGGGACAGGGAACTATGGCTACACCTTC | CASSPGTGNYGYTF
few | TRBJ1-4 | TRBV7-9 | TRBD1 | TGTGCCAGCAGCTTACGCCGGGGACAGGCTAATGAAAAACTGTTTTTT | CASSLRRGQANEKLFF
few | TRBJ1-4 | TRBV5-1 | TRBD1 | TGCGCCACTCGAGAGACTTCCGGGACAGGGGCTGAAAAACTGTTTTTT | CATRETSGTGAEKLFF
NA | TRBJ1-5 | TRBV30 | NA | TGTGCCTGGGTGCGGGACCCCAACCAGCCCCAGCATTTT | CAWVRDPNQPQHF
few | TRBJ1-2 | TRBV2 | NA | TGTGCGGGGTGGGGCAGGGAAGGCTACACCTTC | CAGWGREGYTF
NA | TRBJ1-4 | TRBV29-1 | NA | TGCAGCCTCGCCGAGGTGAATAATGAAAAACTGTTTTTT | CSLAEVNNEKLFF
NA | TRBJ2-5 | TRBV5-1 | TRBD2 | TGCGCCAGCAGCTTGGTTGCTAGCGGCCTGGGGACCCAGTACTTC | CASSLVASGLGTQYF
NA | TRBJ2-1 | TRBV4-3 | TRBD1 | TGCGCCAGCAGTCCCGGGACAGCCTCCTACAATGAGCAGTTCTTC | CASSPGTASYNEQFF
few | TRBJ2-2 | TRBV4-3 | TRBD1 | TGCGCCAGCAGCCAAGACGCAGGGGGCGTTTACACCGGGGAGCTGTTTTTT | CASSQDAGGVYTGELFF